This is a list of T cell receptor beta chains from one sample in a study of blood T cell repertoires in COVID-19. Sequenced by immunoSEQ multiplex PCR; TCRdb stores in-frame clones only, minus some. The table includes 300,000 or so clones, just under 85% detected once. Sequenced sample: peripheral blood. These receptors came from a woman aged 45-59 years with active or convalescent COVID-19. The CDR3 runs from the conserved cysteine through the conserved F or W. Each record gives: D gene, V gene, J gene, clone size, CDR3 DNA, CDR3 protein. D genes are given only for firm matches. Where a row states a size, it is once, few, many or the class of an expanded clone; other rows omit it.

d_gene: TRBD2; v_gene: TRBV2; j_gene: TRBJ2-2; abundance: .; CDR3nt: TGTGCCAGCAGTCTAGCGGGAATATTCACCGGGGAGCTGTTTTTT; CDR3aa: CASSLAGIFTGELFF
d_gene: .; v_gene: TRBV5-1; j_gene: TRBJ1-1; abundance: .; CDR3nt: TGCGCCAGCAGCTTGGGGACAAGAATGAACACTGAAGCTTTCTTT; CDR3aa: CASSLGTRMNTEAFF
d_gene: TRBD2; v_gene: TRBV7-2; j_gene: TRBJ2-1; abundance: .; CDR3nt: TGTGCCAGCAGCCCACAAACTAGCGGGAGGGCCAACAATGAGCAGTTCTTC; CDR3aa: CASSPQTSGRANNEQFF
d_gene: .; v_gene: TRBV12-3/TRBV12-4; j_gene: TRBJ2-3; abundance: .; CDR3nt: TGTGCCAGCAGTTTAGGCCGAGGGGATACGCAGTATTTT; CDR3aa: CASSLGRGDTQYF
d_gene: .; v_gene: TRBV6-5; j_gene: TRBJ1-2; abundance: .; CDR3nt: TGTGCCAGCAGTCACAGGGAGAACTATGGCTACACCTTC; CDR3aa: CASSHRENYGYTF
d_gene: .; v_gene: TRBV7-8; j_gene: TRBJ1-1; abundance: .; CDR3nt: TGTGCCAGCAGCTCCCCCCACATGAACACTGAAGCTTTCTTT; CDR3aa: CASSSPHMNTEAFF
d_gene: .; v_gene: TRBV7-9; j_gene: TRBJ1-3; abundance: .; CDR3nt: TGTGCCAGCAGCCCGGACTATTGGGACACCATATATTTT; CDR3aa: CASSPDYWDTIYF
d_gene: TRBD1; v_gene: TRBV7-6; j_gene: TRBJ2-1; abundance: .; CDR3nt: TGTGCCAGCAGCTTAGGACAGGGATCCTACAATGAGCAGTTCTTC; CDR3aa: CASSLGQGSYNEQFF
d_gene: .; v_gene: TRBV2; j_gene: TRBJ1-4; abundance: .; CDR3nt: TGTGCCAGCAGTCTCCCAGGGGACAATGAAAAACTGTTTTTT; CDR3aa: CASSLPGDNEKLFF
d_gene: .; v_gene: TRBV2; j_gene: TRBJ1-1; abundance: .; CDR3nt: TGTGCCAGCAGCGGACAGCCGAGGACTGAAGCTTTCTTT; CDR3aa: CASSGQPRTEAFF
d_gene: TRBD1; v_gene: TRBV3-1/TRBV3-2; j_gene: TRBJ2-3; abundance: .; CDR3nt: TGTGCCAGCAGCCAAGATCCTGGGACAGGGACAGATACGCAGTATTTT; CDR3aa: CASSQDPGTGTDTQYF
d_gene: .; v_gene: TRBV7-8; j_gene: TRBJ2-1; abundance: .; CDR3nt: TGTGCCAGCAGCTTAATGGGGGCGCCCGGTGAGCAGTTCTTC; CDR3aa: CASSLMGAPGEQFF
d_gene: .; v_gene: TRBV7-9; j_gene: TRBJ1-2; abundance: .; CDR3nt: TGTGCCAGCAGCTCCGGGATTTCGGCGTTCCATGGCTACACCTTC; CDR3aa: CASSSGISAFHGYTF
d_gene: TRBD2; v_gene: TRBV11-2; j_gene: TRBJ2-1; abundance: .; CDR3nt: TGTGCCAGCAGCCTCTGGAGCGGGAGGGATAATGAGCAGTTCTTC; CDR3aa: CASSLWSGRDNEQFF
d_gene: .; v_gene: TRBV7-9; j_gene: TRBJ1-1; abundance: .; CDR3nt: TGTGCCAGCAGCTCAAACAGGGTTACTGAAGCTTTCTTT; CDR3aa: CASSSNRVTEAFF
d_gene: TRBD2; v_gene: TRBV27; j_gene: TRBJ2-3; abundance: once; CDR3nt: TGTGCCAGCAGTTTATCGCGACTAGCGGGATCCTTAGGGGATACGCAGTATTTT; CDR3aa: CASSLSRLAGSLGDTQYF
d_gene: .; v_gene: TRBV5-1; j_gene: TRBJ1-2; abundance: .; CDR3nt: TGCGCCAGCAGTAGTGCAGCCGGCGGCTATGGCTACACCTTC; CDR3aa: CASSSAAGGYGYTF
d_gene: .; v_gene: TRBV28; j_gene: TRBJ2-7; abundance: .; CDR3nt: TGTGCCAGCAGTTCCTCGTCAGGGGGACTCCCCTACGAGCAGTACTTC; CDR3aa: CASSSSSGGLPYEQYF
d_gene: .; v_gene: TRBV7-6; j_gene: TRBJ1-6; abundance: .; CDR3nt: TGTGCCAGCAGCTTATCGGACACTTCACCCCTCCACTTT; CDR3aa: CASSLSDTSPLHF
d_gene: .; v_gene: TRBV5-4; j_gene: TRBJ1-2; abundance: .; CDR3nt: TGTGCCAGCAGCGGCATCGGGACACCAAAGCATGGCTACACCTTC; CDR3aa: CASSGIGTPKHGYTF
d_gene: TRBD1; v_gene: TRBV7-9; j_gene: TRBJ2-7; abundance: .; CDR3nt: TGTGCCAGCAGCTTGGGATACCGGGACAGGGTCTACGAGCAGTACTTC; CDR3aa: CASSLGYRDRVYEQYF
d_gene: TRBD2; v_gene: TRBV9; j_gene: TRBJ2-3; abundance: .; CDR3nt: TGTGCCAGCAGCGCCACCGGGACTAGCGGGAGGTTTGCAGATACGCAGTATTTT; CDR3aa: CASSATGTSGRFADTQYF
d_gene: .; v_gene: TRBV7-9; j_gene: TRBJ1-4; abundance: .; CDR3nt: TGTGCCAGCAGCTTGCGCAGGGAAACTAATGAAAAACTGTTTTTT; CDR3aa: CASSLRRETNEKLFF
d_gene: TRBD2; v_gene: TRBV11-1; j_gene: TRBJ2-3; abundance: .; CDR3nt: TGTGCCAGCAGCCTACTTCTAGCGGGGCTCACAGATACGCAGTATTTT; CDR3aa: CASSLLLAGLTDTQYF
d_gene: .; v_gene: TRBV21-1; j_gene: TRBJ2-3; abundance: .; CDR3nt: TGTGCCAGCAGTGGGCAGGCCACAGATACGCAGTATTTT; CDR3aa: CASSGQATDTQYF
d_gene: .; v_gene: TRBV7-9; j_gene: TRBJ2-7; abundance: .; CDR3nt: TGTGCCAGCAGCTTAAATTTAGGAGGGGCCTACGAGCAGTACTTC; CDR3aa: CASSLNLGGAYEQYF